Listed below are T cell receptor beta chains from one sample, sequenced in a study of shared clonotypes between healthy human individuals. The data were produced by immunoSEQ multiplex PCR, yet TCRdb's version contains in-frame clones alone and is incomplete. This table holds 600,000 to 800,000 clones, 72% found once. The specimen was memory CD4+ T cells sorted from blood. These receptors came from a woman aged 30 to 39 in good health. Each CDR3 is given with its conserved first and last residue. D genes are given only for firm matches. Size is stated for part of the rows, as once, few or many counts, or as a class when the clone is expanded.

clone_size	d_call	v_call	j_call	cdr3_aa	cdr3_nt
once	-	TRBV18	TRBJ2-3	CASSPQSRTSTDTQYF	TGTGCCAGCTCACCACAATCACGAACTAGCACAGATACGCAGTATTTT
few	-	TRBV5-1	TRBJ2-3	CASGTHDPSSDTQYF	TGCGCCAGCGGGACGCATGACCCTTCTTCAGATACGCAGTATTTT
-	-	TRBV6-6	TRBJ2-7	CASSDVREQYF	TGTGCCAGCAGTGATGTTCGGGAGCAGTACTTC
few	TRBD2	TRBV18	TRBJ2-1	CATSLSGGNEQFF	TGTGCCACCTCCCTGAGCGGGGGCAATGAGCAGTTCTTC
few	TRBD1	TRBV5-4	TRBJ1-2	CASSLRDRGRGYTF	TGTGCCAGCAGCTTACGGGACAGGGGTAGAGGCTACACCTTC
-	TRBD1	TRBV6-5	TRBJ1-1	CASRHPGQREIQAFF	TGTGCCAGCAGACATCCGGGACAGAGGGAGATCCAAGCTTTCTTT
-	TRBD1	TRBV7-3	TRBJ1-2	CASSSSRGLNYGYTF	TGTGCCAGCAGCTCCTCCAGGGGGCTGAACTATGGCTACACCTTC
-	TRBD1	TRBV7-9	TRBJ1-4	CASSLAQGVGEKLFF	TGTGCCAGCAGCTTAGCGCAGGGGGTCGGGGAAAAACTGTTTTTT
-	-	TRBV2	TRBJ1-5	CASLAESNQPQHF	TGTGCCAGCTTAGCAGAGAGCAATCAGCCCCAGCATTTT
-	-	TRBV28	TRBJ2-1	CASSSFAESSYNEQFF	TGTGCCAGCAGTTCCTTTGCGGAAAGCTCCTACAATGAGCAGTTCTTC
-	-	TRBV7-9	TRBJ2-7	CASSLGVGYEQYF	TGTGCCAGCAGCTTAGGGGTGGGCTACGAGCAGTACTTC
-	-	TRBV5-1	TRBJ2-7	CASSLLGAQDEQYF	TGCGCCAGCAGCTTGTTGGGGGCGCAGGACGAGCAGTACTTC
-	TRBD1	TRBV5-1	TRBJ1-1	CASSGTGYTEAFF	TGCGCCAGCAGCGGGACAGGGTATACTGAAGCTTTCTTT
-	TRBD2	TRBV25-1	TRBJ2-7	CASSGLGRGEQYF	TGTGCCAGCAGTGGCTTAGGGAGGGGCGAGCAGTACTTC
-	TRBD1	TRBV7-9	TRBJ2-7	CASSVGTDSYEQYF	TGTGCCAGCAGCGTCGGGACAGATTCCTACGAGCAGTACTTC
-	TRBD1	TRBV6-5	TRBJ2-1	CASSSVGQGAINEQFF	TGTGCCAGCAGTTCTGTTGGACAGGGGGCGATCAATGAGCAGTTCTTC
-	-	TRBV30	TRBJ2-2	CAWSVSGGGELFF	TGTGCCTGGAGTGTCTCTGGGGGCGGGGAGCTGTTTTTT
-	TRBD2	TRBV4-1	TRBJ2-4	CASSQVVPGLAGEGIQYF	TGCGCCAGCAGCCAAGTCGTCCCGGGACTAGCGGGAGAGGGCATTCAGTACTTC
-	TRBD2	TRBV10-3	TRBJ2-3	CAIMSGTSGGTDTQYF	TGTGCCATAATGTCGGGAACTAGCGGGGGCACAGATACGCAGTATTTT
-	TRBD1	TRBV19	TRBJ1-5	CASSFDRDFNQPQHF	TGTGCCAGTAGTTTCGACAGGGATTTCAATCAGCCCCAGCATTTT
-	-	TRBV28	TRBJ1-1	CASSRLLNTEAFF	TGTGCCAGCAGTCGACTTTTGAACACTGAAGCTTTCTTT
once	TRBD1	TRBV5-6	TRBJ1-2	CASSRTGASYGYTF	TGTGCCAGCAGCAGGACAGGGGCCTCCTATGGCTACACCTTC
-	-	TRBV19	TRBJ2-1	CASSPRQPNEQFF	TGTGCCAGTAGTCCACGACAGCCCAATGAGCAGTTCTTC
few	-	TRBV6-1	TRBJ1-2	CASSEVSLSANYGYTF	TGTGCCAGCAGTGAAGTTTCCTTATCAGCTAACTATGGCTACACCTTC
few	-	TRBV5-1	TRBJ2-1	CASSSLDEQFF	TGCGCCAGCAGCTCACTAGATGAGCAGTTCTTC
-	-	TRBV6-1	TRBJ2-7	CASRQWEQYF	TGTGCCAGCAGGCAGTGGGAGCAGTACTTC
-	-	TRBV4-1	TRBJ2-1	CASSQDRVAVYNEQFF	TGCGCCAGCAGCCAAGATAGGGTAGCGGTATACAATGAGCAGTTCTTC
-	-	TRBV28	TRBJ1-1	CASTWGEVTEAFF	TGTGCCAGCACTTGGGGCGAGGTCACTGAAGCTTTCTTT
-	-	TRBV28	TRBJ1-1	CASSLFGPWRGNTEAFF	TGTGCCAGCAGTTTATTTGGACCCTGGAGGGGGAACACTGAAGCTTTCTTT
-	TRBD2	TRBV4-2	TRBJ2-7	CASSQAGTTYEQYF	TGTGCCAGCAGCCAAGCAGGGACTACCTACGAGCAGTACTTC
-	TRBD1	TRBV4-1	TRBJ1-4	CASSQPTGKNEKLFF	TGCGCCAGCAGCCAACCGACAGGGAAAAATGAAAAACTGTTTTTT
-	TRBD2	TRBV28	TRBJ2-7	CASSFQLAGSSYEQYF	TGTGCCAGCAGTTTTCAGCTAGCGGGAAGCTCCTACGAGCAGTACTTC
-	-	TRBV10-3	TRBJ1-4	CAISDYQGNEKLFF	TGTGCCATCAGTGACTACCAGGGAAATGAAAAACTGTTTTTT
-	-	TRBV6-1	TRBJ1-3	CASSEYPTVQGNTIYF	TGTGCCAGCAGTGAATACCCAACAGTACAGGGAAACACCATATATTTT
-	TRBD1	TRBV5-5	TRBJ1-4	CASRDTGAGEKLFF	TGTGCCAGCAGGGATACAGGGGCTGGGGAAAAACTGTTTTTT